The 9 T cell receptor beta chains reported below all come from one sample, sequenced in a study of OX40 agonist ivuxolimab in advanced cancers. The repertoire was sequenced with immunoSEQ multiplex PCR; TCRdb's copy has only in-frame clones and lacks some. The sample records more than 75,000 clones, less than 90% being singletons. Here the sequenced sample was CD4+ or CD8+ T cells sorted from blood, taken in a trial of the OX40 agonist ivuxolimab. These TCRs come from an adult with an advanced solid tumor such as melanoma, head and neck, liver or kidney cancer.

This chain links TRBV7-2 with TRBJ2-1; no definite D call. There are 16 residues in the CDR3. From germline, CDR1 is SGHTA and CDR2 FQGNSA. V shed 1 base and J shed 1 base, with 11 bases lying between them. The CDR3 coding sequence is TGTGCCAGCAGCTTAGAGGGTATTCATTCCTACAATGAGCAGTTCTTC. Translated: CASSLEGIHSYNEQFF. Complete variable domain (other parts from reference TRBV7-2 and TRBJ2-1): GAGVSQSPSNKVTEKGKDVELRCDPISGHTALYWYRQSLGQGLEFLIYFQGNSAPDKSGLPSDRFSAERTGGSVSTLTIQRTQQEDSAVYLCASSLEGIHSYNEQFFGPGTRLTVL.

The chain recombines TRBV18 with TRBJ2-1, with D unclear. Per germline, CDR1 KGHSH and CDR2 LQKENI. This CDR3 contains 15 residues. The ends were cut back, 3 bases at V and 0 bases at J, with 9 bases in the middle. This chain's CDR3 is CASSPTQSSYNEQFF. In nucleotides, the CDR3 is TGTGCCAGCTCACCGACCCAGAGCTCCTACAATGAGCAGTTCTTC.

The rearrangement joins TRBV6-5 to TRBJ2-3; D gene ambiguous. The CDR3 contains 14 residues. V was cut by 5 bases and J by 0 bases, with 9 bases left in between. Germline loops: CDR1 MNHEY, CDR2 SVGAGI. The CDR3 here is CASSVDRSTDTQYF. Written as DNA, the CDR3 is TGTGCCAGCAGTGTAGACCGTAGCACAGATACGCAGTATTTT.

The chain has TRBV2 and TRBJ2-7, with D uncertain. This CDR3 is built from 15 residues. CDR1 and CDR2 (germline): SNHLY, FYNNEI. Trimming took 6 bases from V and 0 from J, leaving 15 bases between them. For the CDR3, the DNA is TGTGCCAGCAGCGAACCGGGTTTTAGCTCCTACGAGCAGTACTTC. This translates into CASSEPGFSSYEQYF.

The J gene is TRBJ2-3, the V gene TRBV19, with 9 bases that match TRBD2. This CDR3 spans 15 amino acids. The trim removed 7 bases at V and 2 bases at J, leaving 7 bases unmatched. Per germline, CDR1 LNHDA and CDR2 SQIVND (reference sequence). As DNA, the CDR3 is TGTGCCAGTACGCAGACTAGCGGTTACACAGATACGCAGTATTTT. Translation: CASTQTSGYTDTQYF. The variable domain in full, with the rest retrieved from reference TRBV19 and TRBJ2-3, is DGGITQSPKYLFRKEGQNVTLSCEQNLNHDAMYWYRQDPGQGLRLIYYSQIVNDFQKGDIAEGYSVSREKKESFPLTVTSAQKNPTAFYLCASTQTSGYTDTQYFGPGTRLTVL.

The genes are TRBV9 and TRBJ2-3; D may be TRBD1 or TRBD2 (5 bases each). In germline, CDR1 is SGDLS, CDR2 YYNGEE. The CDR3 is 15 amino acids. Trimming removed 0 bases at V and 5 bases at J, with 13 bases between. This CDR3 reads CASSVGLEGRDTQYF. The CDR3 bases are TGTGCCAGCAGCGTAGGCCTAGAGGGGAGAGATACGCAGTATTTT.

The chain combines TRBV28 with TRBJ1-1, with a possible D match to TRBD1 (5 bases). The CDR3 loop spans 13 amino acids. Germline V lookup: CDR1 MDHEN, CDR2 SYDVKM. Trimming stripped 7 bases from V and 11 bases from J, with 20 bases between. CDR3 protein: CASNPGGRIEAFF. CDR3 sequence (DNA): TGTGCCAGCAACCCTGGGGGTCGGATTGAGGCTTTCTTT.

The chain links TRBV12-1 to TRBJ1-1. TRBV12-1 is classified as a pseudogene. This CDR3 contains 13 residues. The CDR3 bases are TGTGCCAGCACTTTCATCGTTGGGTTGCGAGCTTTCTTT. Translating gives CASTFIVGLRAFF.

The CDR3 sequence: CASSEQINEKLFF. DNA for the CDR3: TGCGCCAGCAGCGAACAGATAAATGAAAAACTGTTTTTT. The chain couples TRBV5-1 to TRBJ1-4; unclear D gene. The V end lost 4 bases, the J end lost 5 bases, and 9 bases lay between the germline ends. The length of the CDR3 is 13 residues. In germline, CDR1 is SGHRS, CDR2 YFSETQ.